The 10 T cell receptor beta chains reported below all come from one sample, sequenced in a study of control samples from healthy donors and cancer patients. TCRdb keeps only in-frame clones here, not all; method: immunoSEQ multiplex PCR. The sample consists of about 31,000 clones, roughly 94% of them appearing once. Input material: blood. These receptors all stem from a man between 60 and 75 years old in good health.

V is TRBV19 and J is TRBJ1-6; 9 bases align to TRBD1. The CDR3 spans 14 residues. Looked up from germline, CDR1 is LNHDA and CDR2 is SQIVND (reference sequence). With 6 bases clipped from V and 9 bases from J, the junction kept 6 bases outside the gene matches. CDR3 sequence reads: CASRDRGDTSPLHF. CDR3 nucleotide sequence: TGTGCCAGTAGGGACAGGGGAGATACTTCACCCCTCCACTTT. Filled out from reference TRBV19 and TRBJ1-6, the complete variable domain reads DGGITQSPKYLFRKEGQNVTLSCEQNLNHDAMYWYRQDPGQGLRLIYYSQIVNDFQKGDIAEGYSVSREKKESFPLTVTSAQKNPTAFYLCASRDRGDTSPLHFGNGTRLTVT.

The V gene is TRBV6-5, the J gene TRBJ1-6; TRBD1 might be the D (6 bases). Looked up from germline, CDR1 is MNHEY and CDR2 is SVGAGI. Trimming took off 4 bases at V and 4 bases at J, with 8 bases between the two ends. The CDR3 runs 14 residues. For the CDR3, the DNA is TGTGCCAGCAGTTTCAGGGGTTATAATTCACCCCTCCACTTT. Translation: CASSFRGYNSPLHF.

V and J are TRBV7-2 and TRBJ1-2, with a possible D match to TRBD1 (5 bases). V was pared by 1 base and J by 2 bases, with 8 bases between. There are 14 residues in the CDR3. The V gene's germline CDR1 is SGHTA and CDR2 FQGNSA. As DNA, the CDR3 is TGTGCCAGCAGCTTAGATTGGACAAACTATGGCTACACCTTC. Its protein product is CASSLDWTNYGYTF.

The chain links TRBV13 to TRBJ2-7; the D gene is possibly TRBD1 (6 bases). The length of the CDR3 is 16 residues. Germline-derived CDR1 and CDR2 are PRHDT and FYEKMQ (reference sequence). V lost 0 bases and J lost 9, with 21 bases in between. The CDR3 spells CASSLGWGQGVQGQYF. The CDR3 nucleotides are TGTGCCAGCAGCTTAGGTTGGGGGCAGGGAGTGCAGGGGCAGTACTTC.

To note about this clone: At the DNA level, this CDR3 is encoded by other sequences in the same sample as well. The chain carries TRBV29-1 and TRBJ2-5; 9 bases line up with TRBD2. Looked up from germline, CDR1 is SQVTM and CDR2 is ANQGSEA. The CDR3 totals 12 residues. Losses at the gene ends were 3 bases for V and 5 bases for J; bases not matched to a gene: 1. This chain's CDR3 is CSVESGGETQYF. The CDR3 bases are TGCAGCGTTGAGAGCGGGGGGGAGACCCAGTACTTC.

The sample holds one count of this clone. The genes are TRBV28 and TRBJ1-5; 9 bases agree with TRBD1. Germline V gene lookup returns CDR1 MDHEN and CDR2 SYDVKM. The J segment lost 0 bases and the V segment lost 2 bases, leaving 5 bases of the junction unmatched. CDR3 length equals 17 residues. CDR3 nucleotide sequence: TGTGCCAGCAGTTTAACGAAGGGACAGGGTAGCAATCAGCCCCAGCATTTT. This encodes CASSLTKGQGSNQPQHF.

This clone was detected once. This chain uses TRBV9 with TRBJ2-5, with TRBD2 matching over 13 bases. Germline-derived CDR1 and CDR2 are SGDLS and YYNGEE. V shed 4 bases, J shed 7 bases, and the junction held 10 bases outside the gene matches. The CDR3 runs 16 residues. The CDR3, as DNA: TGTGCCAGCAGCTTTTCCGGGACTAGCGGGGTAGGGACCCAGTACTTC. It translates to CASSFSGTSGVGTQYF.

V is TRBV7-9 and J is TRBJ1-3; no definite D call. CDR1 SEHNR and CDR2 FQNEAQ come from the germline V gene (reference sequence). The V end was cut by 6 bases, the J end by 1 base, with 10 bases between. The CDR3 loop spans 14 amino acids. The CDR3 DNA is TGTGCCAGCAGAAGGGAGGGATCTGGAAACACCATATATTTT. Its translation: CASRREGSGNTIYF.

The chain recombines TRBV6-5 with TRBJ1-4; D may be TRBD1 (6 bases). This CDR3 comprises 15 residues. Trimming shortened V by 7 bases and J by 3 bases, and 15 bases separated the two germline ends. Germline V lookup: CDR1 MNHEY, CDR2 SVGAGI. The CDR3 region has the DNA TGTGCCAGCATCGAATGGGGGGCTGCTAATGAAAAACTGTTTTTT. It specifies CASIEWGAANEKLFF.

This chain connects TRBV6-5 to TRBJ1-2; possibly TRBD1 for D (5 bases). There are 15 residues in the CDR3. CDR1 is MNHEY and CDR2 is SVGAGI in the germline V gene. V lost 6 bases and J lost 0, with 14 bases in between. The CDR3 coding sequence is TGTGCCAGCAGAACGGGACCAACCTCTAACTATGGCTACACCTTC. Its translation is CASRTGPTSNYGYTF.